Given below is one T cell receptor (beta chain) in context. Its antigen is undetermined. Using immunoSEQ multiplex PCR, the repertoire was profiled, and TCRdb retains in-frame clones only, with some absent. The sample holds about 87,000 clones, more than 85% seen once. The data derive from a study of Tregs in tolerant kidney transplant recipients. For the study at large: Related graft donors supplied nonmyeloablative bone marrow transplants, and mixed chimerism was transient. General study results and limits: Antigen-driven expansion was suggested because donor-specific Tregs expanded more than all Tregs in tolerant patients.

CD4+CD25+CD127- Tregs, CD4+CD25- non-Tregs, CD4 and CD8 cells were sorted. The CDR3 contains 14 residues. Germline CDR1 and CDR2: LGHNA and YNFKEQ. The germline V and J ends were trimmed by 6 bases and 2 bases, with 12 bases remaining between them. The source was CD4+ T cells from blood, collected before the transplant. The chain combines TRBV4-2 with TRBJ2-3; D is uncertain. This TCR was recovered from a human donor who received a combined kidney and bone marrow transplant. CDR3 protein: CASRGYYYTDTQYF. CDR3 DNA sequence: TGTGCCAGCAGAGGCTACTACTACACAGATACGCAGTATTTT.